This note documents a single T cell receptor beta chain sequence. Its antigen is unidentified. This sample is drawn from a study of blood T cells in healthy people across ages. The study, taken as a whole, reports: Age advanced and TCR beta diversity per million T cells fell, roughly linearly. Long-lived donors exceeded aged donors in naive CD4+ cells and diversity.

Alongside a J-beta primer mix, a sample-barcoded 5' primer served in a second PCR lasting roughly 6 to 12 cycles. Each cDNA molecule received a tag from a template-switch adaptor that had 12 random nucleotides. TCRdb analysed the 5' RACE reads with MiXCR anew, one entry per CDR3 protein. The data contain fewer than 950,000 distinct CDR3 sequences, 50% to 65% of them seen just once; the ten biggest clones take up about two fifths. The TCR was taken from a man at least 80 years old in good health. The sequenced sample was blood.

The DNA for the CDR3 is TGTGCCAGTGGTAGGGGACAGAGATACAATGAGCAGTTCTTC. Translated, it gives CASGRGQRYNEQFF. The rearrangement joins TRBV6-1 to TRBJ2-1, with 7 bases lining up with TRBD1. The CDR3 has 14 residues. V trimming: 9 bases; J trimming: 4 bases; junction bases outside the gene matches: 9. CDR1 and CDR2 from the germline V gene are MNHNS and SASEGT.